The rows below give T cell receptor beta chains drawn from one sample of a study of patients and donors after allogeneic stem cell transplantation. TCRdb reprocessed the RT-PCR reads with MiXCR, giving one entry per CDR3 protein. This sample carries approximately 99,000 distinct CDR3 sequences, around 36% of them seen once, and the ten largest clones take around 27%. The material sequenced was blood, either unsorted or a sorted T cell fraction (not recorded which). These TCRs come from a human donor who was either an allogeneic HSCT recipient or a stem cell or donor lymphocyte infusion donor (not recorded which). It is not recorded whose cells these are; they may come from a transplant donor. Each CDR3 is given with its conserved first and last residue. A D gene is named only where the DNA matches it firmly. Rows may omit the clone size; those that give it use once, few, many or a size class.

v_gene,abundance,d_gene,j_gene,CDR3nt,CDR3aa
TRBV7-2,.,TRBD1,TRBJ2-3,TGTGCCAGCAGCTTAGACAGGGGAGATACGCAGTATTTT,CASSLDRGDTQYF
TRBV29-1,.,.,TRBJ2-4,TGCAGCGTCGTATTGATCACAGGTGGTGACATTCAGTACTTC,CSVVLITGGDIQYF
TRBV20-1,.,TRBD2,TRBJ2-1,TGCAGTGTACTAGCGGGAGTTGTGGGTGAGCAGTTCTTC,CSVLAGVVGEQFF
TRBV4-3,few,.,TRBJ1-1,TGCGCCAGCAGCCTAGGACAAAAAGCTTTCTTT,CASSLGQKAFF
TRBV7-6,.,.,TRBJ2-4,TGTGCCAGCACGATGAGGACCCCAGCCAAAAACATTCAGTACTTC,CASTMRTPAKNIQYF
TRBV18,few,.,TRBJ2-5,TGTGCCAGCTCACCAAACAGGGAGACCCAGTACTTC,CASSPNRETQYF
TRBV14,.,.,TRBJ2-3,TGTGCCAGCAGCCACCCAAGAAGCGTCCGCACAGATACGCAGTATTTT,CASSHPRSVRTDTQYF
TRBV5-1,.,.,TRBJ1-3,TGCGCCAGCAGCCCCCGGGACTCTGGAAACACCATATATTTT,CASSPRDSGNTIYF
TRBV20-1,.,.,TRBJ2-1,TGCAGTGCTAGGAGGCTAGTCGGTTCCTACAATGAGCAGTTCTTC,CSARRLVGSYNEQFF
TRBV12-3/TRBV12-4,.,TRBD1,TRBJ2-3,TGTGCCAGCAGTTCGCGACAGGGGGCTACAGATACGCAGTATTTT,CASSSRQGATDTQYF
TRBV24-1,.,.,TRBJ1-5,TGTGCCACCAGTGGCGGATATAGCAATCAGCCCCAGCATTTT,CATSGGYSNQPQHF
TRBV5-1,few,TRBD1,TRBJ1-1,TGCGCCAGCAGTCTGGGACAGACGGTTCCCAACACTGAAGCTTTCTTT,CASSLGQTVPNTEAFF
TRBV7-2,once,.,TRBJ2-4,TGTGCCAGCAGCGGACAGACTCTGGGTTGGGCCAAAAACATTCAGTACTTC,CASSGQTLGWAKNIQYF
TRBV27,.,TRBD1,TRBJ2-7,TGTGCCAGCAGTTTAAGGACAGGGTCTTACTACGAGCAGTACTTC,CASSLRTGSYYEQYF
TRBV2,.,.,TRBJ1-2,TGTGCCAGCAGTGAGGCAGGAGGGTATGGCTACACCTTC,CASSEAGGYGYTF
TRBV7-7,.,TRBD2,TRBJ2-5,TGTGCTAGCAGCCAATTGCTGACTAGCGGGACTCAAGAGACCCAGTACTTC,CASSQLLTSGTQETQYF
TRBV14,few,.,TRBJ2-5,TGTGCCAGCAGCCAAGGCCTTCAAGAGACCCAGTACTTC,CASSQGLQETQYF
TRBV15,.,.,TRBJ2-1,TGTGCCACCAGCAGGGGCGGGACAACCTACAATGAGCAGTTCTTC,CATSRGGTTYNEQFF
TRBV15,few,.,TRBJ1-2,TGTGCCACCAGCAGAGACCGACACAGGGCCGGCTACACCTTC,CATSRDRHRAGYTF
TRBV7-2,once,.,TRBJ1-5,TGTGCCAGCAGCGACCGGGACAGCAATCAGCCCCAGCATTTT,CASSDRDSNQPQHF
TRBV29-1,.,.,TRBJ2-1,TGCAGCACACACCCTTTCTCCCGTAATGAGCAGTTCTTC,CSTHPFSRNEQFF
TRBV27,.,.,TRBJ1-4,TGTGCCAGCCGAAGGGGCGCTAATGAAAAACTGTTTTTT,CASRRGANEKLFF
TRBV15,.,.,TRBJ1-1,TGTGCCACCAGCAGAGAAGGGAACACTGAAGCTTTCTTT,CATSREGNTEAFF
TRBV6-5,.,.,TRBJ1-1,TGTGCCAGCAGTTATGGGAGGAGGCTGAACACTGAAGCTTTCTTT,CASSYGRRLNTEAFF
TRBV12-3/TRBV12-4,few,.,TRBJ1-4,TGTGCCAGCAGTTTAGCTCCTGGGGGCGAAAAACTGTTTTTT,CASSLAPGGEKLFF
TRBV18,many,TRBD1,TRBJ1-4,TGTGCCAGCTCACCCCCCGGGACAGATGAAAAACTGTTTTTT,CASSPPGTDEKLFF
TRBV4-2,few,.,TRBJ2-5,TGTGCCAGCAGCCAAGAAGGTGGGACCCAGTACTTC,CASSQEGGTQYF
TRBV15,.,TRBD2,TRBJ2-7,TGTGCCACCAGCAGAGAATCTGGTAGCGGGAGCTCCTACGAGCAGTACTTC,CATSRESGSGSSYEQYF
TRBV7-2,.,TRBD2,TRBJ2-2,TGTGCCAGCAGCTTAGTACGGGAGGCGGCCGGGGAGCTGTTTTTT,CASSLVREAAGELFF
TRBV24-1,few,.,TRBJ1-1,TGTGCCACCAGTGCCCATCCGAACACTGAAGCTTTCTTT,CATSAHPNTEAFF
TRBV12-3/TRBV12-4,many,.,TRBJ1-2,TGTGCCAGCAGTGACAGGACCTATGGCTACACCTTC,CASSDRTYGYTF
TRBV10-1,once,TRBD2,TRBJ2-1,TGCGCCAGCAGTGAGTCGCTAGCGGGGGGTTACAATGAGCAGTTCTTC,CASSESLAGGYNEQFF
TRBV6-5,few,TRBD1,TRBJ1-1,TGTGCCAGCAGTAAGGGACAGGGTACTGAAGCTTTCTTT,CASSKGQGTEAFF
TRBV14,.,TRBD2,TRBJ2-3,TGTGCCAGCAGCCACGTAGCGGGGTTCCACACAGATACGCAGTATTTT,CASSHVAGFHTDTQYF
TRBV24-1,few,TRBD2,TRBJ2-1,TGTGCCACCAGTGATTTCGGACTAGCCAATGAGCAGTTCTTC,CATSDFGLANEQFF
TRBV7-2,few,.,TRBJ2-1,TGTGCCAGCAGCTTAAGTTTAACGTTAGCATACAATGAGCAGTTCTTC,CASSLSLTLAYNEQFF
TRBV5-1,few,TRBD2,TRBJ2-3,TGCGCCAGCAGCTTTGGGAGGACTAGCGGGGGAGATACGCAGTATTTT,CASSFGRTSGGDTQYF
TRBV20-1,.,.,TRBJ1-5,TGCAGTGCTCGAGCCCAGGGTACCTTTCAGCCCCAGCATTTT,CSARAQGTFQPQHF
TRBV20-1,.,.,TRBJ2-3,TGCAGTGCTAGAGTCCTGGCCGTAGGTTCCACAGATACGCAGTATTTT,CSARVLAVGSTDTQYF
TRBV29-1,many,.,TRBJ1-1,TGCAGCGTGGATTACAGGGTTTCGAACACTGAAGCTTTCTTT,CSVDYRVSNTEAFF
TRBV7-6,many,.,TRBJ1-1,TGTGCCAGCAGCCCCAGGGTGTGGGGCACTGAAGCTTTCTTT,CASSPRVWGTEAFF
TRBV7-9,many,TRBD1,TRBJ1-2,TGTGCCAGCAGCCACGGGACAGCGTATGGCTACACCTTC,CASSHGTAYGYTF
TRBV11-2,.,.,TRBJ2-1,TGTGCCAGCAGCTTATCTATACGGTCTTACAATGAGCAGTTCTTC,CASSLSIRSYNEQFF
TRBV7-9,.,TRBD1,TRBJ1-1,TGTGCCAGCAGCCTGTCGTTCGGACAGGGCGGTGCCGAAGCTTTCTTT,CASSLSFGQGGAEAFF
TRBV27,many,TRBD1,TRBJ1-5,TGTGCCAGCAGTTTATGGGGACAGGCCCATCAGCCCCAGCATTTT,CASSLWGQAHQPQHF
TRBV20-1,.,TRBD2,TRBJ2-1,TGCAGTGCTAGAGATCTGATTAGCGGGAGGGCCAACAATGAGCAGTTCTTC,CSARDLISGRANNEQFF
TRBV7-2,.,.,TRBJ1-5,TGTGCCAGCAGCCCCAACTTGAATCAGCCCCAGCATTTT,CASSPNLNQPQHF
TRBV3-1,.,.,TRBJ2-2,TGTGCCAGCACGGCCCCTAGGCATACCGGGGAGCTGTTTTTT,CASTAPRHTGELFF